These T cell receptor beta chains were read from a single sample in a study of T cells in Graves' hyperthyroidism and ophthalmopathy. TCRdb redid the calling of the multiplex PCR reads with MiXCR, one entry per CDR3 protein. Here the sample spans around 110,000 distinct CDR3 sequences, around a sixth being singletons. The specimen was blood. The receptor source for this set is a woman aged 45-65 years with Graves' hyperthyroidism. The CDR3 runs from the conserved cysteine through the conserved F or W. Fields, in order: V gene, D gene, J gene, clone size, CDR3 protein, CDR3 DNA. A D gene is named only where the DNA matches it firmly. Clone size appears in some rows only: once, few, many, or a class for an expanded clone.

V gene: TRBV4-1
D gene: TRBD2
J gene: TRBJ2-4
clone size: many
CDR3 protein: CASSQPLLLAGDANIQYF
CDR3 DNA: TGCGCCAGCAGCCAGCCCTTGCTGCTAGCGGGAGACGCAAACATTCAGTACTTC

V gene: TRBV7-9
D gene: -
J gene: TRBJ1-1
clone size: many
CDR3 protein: CASSLGTTEAFF
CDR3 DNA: TGTGCCAGCAGCCTTGGGACGACTGAAGCTTTCTTT

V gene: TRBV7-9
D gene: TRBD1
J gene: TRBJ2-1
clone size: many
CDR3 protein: CASSLAWRQGTNNEQFF
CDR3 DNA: TGTGCCAGCAGCTTAGCCTGGAGACAGGGGACGAACAATGAGCAGTTCTTC

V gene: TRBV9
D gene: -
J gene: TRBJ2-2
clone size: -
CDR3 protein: CASSVLLVPGELFF
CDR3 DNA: TGTGCCAGCAGCGTCCTACTAGTGCCCGGGGAGCTGTTTTTT

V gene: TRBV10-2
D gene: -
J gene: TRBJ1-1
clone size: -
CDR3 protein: CASSEEVTEAFF
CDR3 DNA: TGCGCCAGCAGTGAGGAAGTCACTGAAGCTTTCTTT

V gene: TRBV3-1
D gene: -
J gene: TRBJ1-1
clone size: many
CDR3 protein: CASTQGGSLRSMNTEAFF
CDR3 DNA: TGTGCCAGCACCCAAGGAGGGTCCCTCAGAAGTATGAACACTGAAGCTTTCTTT

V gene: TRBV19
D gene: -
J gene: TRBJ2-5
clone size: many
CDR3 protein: CASSAERTEETQYF
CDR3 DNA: TGTGCCAGTAGTGCCGAGAGGACTGAAGAGACCCAGTACTTC

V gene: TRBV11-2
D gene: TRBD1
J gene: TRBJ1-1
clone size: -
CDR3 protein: CASSWGTGTYTEAFF
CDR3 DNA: TGTGCCAGCAGCTGGGGGACAGGGACTTACACTGAAGCTTTCTTT

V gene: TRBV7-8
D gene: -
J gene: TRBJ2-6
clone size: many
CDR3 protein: CASSLAGANVLTF
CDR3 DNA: TGTGCCAGCAGCTTAGCTGGGGCCAACGTCCTGACTTTC

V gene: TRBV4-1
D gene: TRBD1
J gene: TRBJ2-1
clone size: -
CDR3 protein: CASSQGPGTGSFF
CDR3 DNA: TGCGCCAGCAGCCAAGGACCTGGGACAGGGTCGTTCTTC

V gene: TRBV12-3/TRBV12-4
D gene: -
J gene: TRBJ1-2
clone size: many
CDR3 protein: CASRTFYGYTF
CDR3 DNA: TGTGCCAGCAGAACATTCTATGGCTACACCTTC

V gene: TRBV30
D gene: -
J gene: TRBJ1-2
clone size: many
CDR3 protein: CAWRPPPRGYTF
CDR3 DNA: TGTGCCTGGAGACCCCCGCCGAGGGGCTACACCTTC

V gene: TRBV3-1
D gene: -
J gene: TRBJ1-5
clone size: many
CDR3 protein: CASSRGGTSNQPQHF
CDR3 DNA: TGTGCCAGCAGCCGAGGTGGAACTAGCAATCAGCCCCAGCATTTT

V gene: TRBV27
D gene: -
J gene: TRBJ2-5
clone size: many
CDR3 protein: CASSWSGETQYF
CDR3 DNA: TGTGCCAGCAGTTGGTCCGGAGAGACCCAGTACTTC

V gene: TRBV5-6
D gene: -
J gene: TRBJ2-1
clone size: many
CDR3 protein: CASSPAGRHNEQFF
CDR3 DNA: TGTGCCAGCAGCCCGGCAGGTCGCCACAATGAGCAGTTCTTC

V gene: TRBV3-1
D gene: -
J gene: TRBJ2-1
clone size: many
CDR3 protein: CASSQEGVGEQFF
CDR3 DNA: TGTGCCAGCAGCCAGGAGGGAGTTGGGGAGCAGTTCTTC

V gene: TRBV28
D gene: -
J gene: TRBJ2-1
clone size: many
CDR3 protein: CASRQQGDGRNEQFF
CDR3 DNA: TGTGCCAGCAGGCAACAGGGTGATGGGAGGAATGAGCAGTTCTTC

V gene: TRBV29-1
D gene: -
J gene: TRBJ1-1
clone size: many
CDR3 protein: CSVLGAGTNTEAFF
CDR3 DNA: TGCAGCGTCCTTGGCGCCGGGACCAACACTGAAGCTTTCTTT

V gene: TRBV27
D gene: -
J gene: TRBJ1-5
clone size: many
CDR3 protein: CASSLRGWGNQPQHF
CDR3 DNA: TGTGCCAGCAGTTTGCGGGGTTGGGGCAATCAGCCCCAGCATTTT

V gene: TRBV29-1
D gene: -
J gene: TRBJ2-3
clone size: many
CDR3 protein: CSTYAGSTDTQYF
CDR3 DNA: TGCAGTACATATGCTGGGAGCACAGATACGCAGTATTTT

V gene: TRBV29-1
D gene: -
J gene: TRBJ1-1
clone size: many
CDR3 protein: CSVEGGTRNTEAFF
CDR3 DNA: TGCAGCGTTGAAGGGGGGACACGAAACACTGAAGCTTTCTTT

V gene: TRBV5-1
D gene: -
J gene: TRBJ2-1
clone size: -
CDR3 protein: CASSIRLVKGEQFF
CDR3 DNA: TGCGCCAGCAGCATTAGACTAGTAAAGGGTGAGCAGTTCTTC

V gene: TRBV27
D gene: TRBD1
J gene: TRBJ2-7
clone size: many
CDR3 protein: CASRPGQGPYEQYF
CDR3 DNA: TGTGCCAGCAGGCCGGGACAGGGACCCTACGAGCAGTACTTC

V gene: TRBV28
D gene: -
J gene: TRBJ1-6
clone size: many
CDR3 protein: CASSLAANNSPLHF
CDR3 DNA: TGTGCCAGCAGTTTAGCAGCTAATAATTCACCCCTCCACTTT

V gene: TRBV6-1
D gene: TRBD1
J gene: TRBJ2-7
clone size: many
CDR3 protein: CASRVTDRRNEQYF
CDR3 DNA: TGTGCCAGCAGAGTAACGGACAGGCGCAACGAGCAGTACTTC

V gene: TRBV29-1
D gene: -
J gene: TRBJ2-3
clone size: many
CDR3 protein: CSIEGGRGLGSDTQYF
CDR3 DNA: TGCAGCATTGAAGGGGGCAGGGGACTTGGGTCAGATACGCAGTATTTT

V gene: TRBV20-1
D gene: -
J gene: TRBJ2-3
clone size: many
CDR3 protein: CSARVSTDTQYF
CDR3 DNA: TGCAGTGCTAGAGTTAGCACAGATACGCAGTATTTT

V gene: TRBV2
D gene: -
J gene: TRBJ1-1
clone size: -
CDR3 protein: CASSYGTGSGAFF
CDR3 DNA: TGTGCCAGCAGCTACGGAACAGGGTCGGGAGCTTTCTTT

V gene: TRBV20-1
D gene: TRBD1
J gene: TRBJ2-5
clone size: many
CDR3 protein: CSGGGDRGTQYF
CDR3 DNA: TGCAGTGGGGGTGGGGACAGAGGGACCCAGTACTTC

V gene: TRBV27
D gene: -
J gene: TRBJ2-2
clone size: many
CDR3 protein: CASSPSSAGELFF
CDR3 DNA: TGTGCCAGCAGTCCCAGCAGCGCCGGGGAGCTGTTTTTT

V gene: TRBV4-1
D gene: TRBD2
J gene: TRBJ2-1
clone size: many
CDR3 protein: CASSHPGGGNEQFF
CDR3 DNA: TGCGCCAGCAGCCACCCCGGGGGGGGAAATGAGCAGTTCTTC

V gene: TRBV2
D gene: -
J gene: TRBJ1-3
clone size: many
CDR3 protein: CASSEMGGEIRGNTIYF
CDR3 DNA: TGTGCCAGCAGTGAAATGGGGGGCGAAATTAGAGGAAACACCATATATTTT

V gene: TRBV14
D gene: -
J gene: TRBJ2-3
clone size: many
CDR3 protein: CASSQEGPDTQYF
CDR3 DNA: TGTGCCAGCAGCCAAGAAGGCCCAGATACGCAGTATTTT

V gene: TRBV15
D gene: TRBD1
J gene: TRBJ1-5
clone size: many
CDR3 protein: CATSAGTGGAGNQPQHF
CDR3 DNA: TGTGCCACCAGCGCCGGGACAGGGGGCGCTGGCAATCAGCCCCAGCATTTT

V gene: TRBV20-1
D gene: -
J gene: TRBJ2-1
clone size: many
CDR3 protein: CSASTTDYNEQFF
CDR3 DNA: TGCAGTGCCTCGACTACCGACTACAATGAGCAGTTCTTC

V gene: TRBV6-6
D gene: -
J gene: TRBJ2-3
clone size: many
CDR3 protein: CASSYSTGYADTQYF
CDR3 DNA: TGTGCCAGCAGTTACTCGACGGGGTACGCAGATACGCAGTATTTT

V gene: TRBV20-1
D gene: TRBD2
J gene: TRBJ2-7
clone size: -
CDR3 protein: CSARGLAGADEQYF
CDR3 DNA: TGCAGTGCCAGAGGGCTAGCGGGAGCAGACGAGCAGTACTTC

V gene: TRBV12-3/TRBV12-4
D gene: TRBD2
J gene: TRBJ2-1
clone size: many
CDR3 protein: CASTSGTDEQFF
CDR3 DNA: TGTGCCAGCACTAGCGGGACGGATGAGCAGTTCTTC

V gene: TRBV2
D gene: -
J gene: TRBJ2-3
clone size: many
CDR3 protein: CASSGGVGRDTQYF
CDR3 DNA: TGTGCCAGCAGCGGCGGAGTGGGGCGGGATACGCAGTATTTT

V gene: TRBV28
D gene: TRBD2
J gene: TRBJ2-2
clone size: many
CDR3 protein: CASSPLFGGGFGTGELFF
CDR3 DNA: TGTGCCAGCAGTCCTCTCTTTGGGGGAGGGTTCGGCACCGGGGAGCTGTTTTTT

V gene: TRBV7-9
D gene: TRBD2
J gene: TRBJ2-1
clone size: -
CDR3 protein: CASSPLMASGVYNEQFF
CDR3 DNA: TGTGCCAGCAGCCCCCTCATGGCTAGCGGAGTCTACAATGAGCAGTTCTTC

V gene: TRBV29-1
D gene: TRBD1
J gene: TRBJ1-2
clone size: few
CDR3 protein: CSARDSGRYGYTF
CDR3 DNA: TGCAGCGCCCGGGACAGTGGTCGCTATGGCTACACCTTC

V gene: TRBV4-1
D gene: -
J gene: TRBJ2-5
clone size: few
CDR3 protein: CASSQEEFSRGTQYF
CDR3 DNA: TGCGCCAGCAGCCAAGAAGAGTTTAGTAGGGGGACCCAGTACTTC

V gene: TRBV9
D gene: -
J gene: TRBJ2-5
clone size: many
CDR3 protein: CASSVESGLNQETQYF
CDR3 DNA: TGTGCCAGCAGCGTAGAGAGCGGACTGAACCAAGAGACCCAGTACTTC

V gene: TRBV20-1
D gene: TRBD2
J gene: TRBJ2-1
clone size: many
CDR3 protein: CSAIKTGGAGQFF
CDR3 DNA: TGCAGTGCTATAAAAACGGGAGGGGCCGGGCAGTTCTTC

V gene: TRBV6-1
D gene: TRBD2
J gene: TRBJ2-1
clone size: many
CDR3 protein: CASITGLAGGSEQFF
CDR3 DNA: TGTGCCAGCATCACGGGACTAGCGGGAGGAAGTGAGCAGTTCTTC

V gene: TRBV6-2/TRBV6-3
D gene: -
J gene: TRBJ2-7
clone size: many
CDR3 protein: CASSYPLSYEQYF
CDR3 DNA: TGTGCCAGCAGTTACCCCTTATCCTACGAGCAGTACTTC

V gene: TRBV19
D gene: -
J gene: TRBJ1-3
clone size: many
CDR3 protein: CASREEGTGNTIYF
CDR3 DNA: TGTGCCAGTAGGGAAGAGGGGACTGGAAACACCATATATTTT

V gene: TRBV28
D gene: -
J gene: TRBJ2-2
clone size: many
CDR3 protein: CASSIWWRVATNTGELFF
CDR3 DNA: TGTGCCAGCAGTATCTGGTGGAGGGTAGCAACGAACACCGGGGAGCTGTTTTTT

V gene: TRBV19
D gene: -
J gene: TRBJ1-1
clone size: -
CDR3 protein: CATKHPNTEAFF
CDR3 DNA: TGTGCCACTAAACACCCGAACACTGAAGCTTTCTTT

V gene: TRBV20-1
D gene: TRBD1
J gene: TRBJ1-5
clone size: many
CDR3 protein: CSARGAGGVNQPQHF
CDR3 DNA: TGCAGTGCTAGAGGAGCAGGGGGCGTCAATCAGCCCCAGCATTTT

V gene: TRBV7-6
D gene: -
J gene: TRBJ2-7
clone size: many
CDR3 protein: CASSLAGIVEQYF
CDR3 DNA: TGTGCCAGCAGCTTAGCAGGTATCGTCGAGCAGTACTTC

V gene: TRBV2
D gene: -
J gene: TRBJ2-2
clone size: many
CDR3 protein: CASSEPTGRQFTGELFF
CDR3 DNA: TGTGCCAGCAGTGAACCTACGGGAAGACAGTTCACCGGGGAGCTGTTTTTT

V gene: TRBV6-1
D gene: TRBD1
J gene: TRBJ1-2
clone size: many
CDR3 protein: CASSTHSGQAVPGGYTF
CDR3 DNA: TGTGCCAGCAGTACACACTCAGGACAGGCCGTCCCAGGGGGCTACACCTTC